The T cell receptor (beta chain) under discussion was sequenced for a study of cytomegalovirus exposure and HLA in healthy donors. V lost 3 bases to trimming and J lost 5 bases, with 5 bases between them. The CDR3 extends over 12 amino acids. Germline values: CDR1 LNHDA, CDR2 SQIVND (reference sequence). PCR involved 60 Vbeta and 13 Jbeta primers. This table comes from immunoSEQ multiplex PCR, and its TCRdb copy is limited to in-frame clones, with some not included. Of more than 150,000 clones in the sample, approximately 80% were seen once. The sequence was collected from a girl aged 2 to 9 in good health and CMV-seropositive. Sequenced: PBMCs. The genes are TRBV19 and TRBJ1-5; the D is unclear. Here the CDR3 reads CASSMSYQPQHF. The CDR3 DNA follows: TGTGCCAGTAGTATGTCGTATCAGCCCCAGCATTTT.